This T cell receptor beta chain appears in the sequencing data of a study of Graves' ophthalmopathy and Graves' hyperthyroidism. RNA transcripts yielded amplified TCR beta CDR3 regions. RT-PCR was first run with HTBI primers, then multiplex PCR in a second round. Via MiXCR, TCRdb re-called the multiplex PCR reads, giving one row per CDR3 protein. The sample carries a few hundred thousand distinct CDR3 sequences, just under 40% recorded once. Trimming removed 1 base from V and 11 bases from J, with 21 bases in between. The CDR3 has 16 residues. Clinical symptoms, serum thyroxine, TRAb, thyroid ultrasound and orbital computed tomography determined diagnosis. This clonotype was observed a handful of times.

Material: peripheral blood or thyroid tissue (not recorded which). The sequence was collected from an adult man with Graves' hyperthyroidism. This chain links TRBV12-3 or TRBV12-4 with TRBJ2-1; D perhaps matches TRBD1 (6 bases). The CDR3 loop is CASSLGFGQGLWKQFF. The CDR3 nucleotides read TGTGCCAGCAGTTTAGGGTTCGGCCAGGGGCTTTGGAAGCAGTTCTTC.